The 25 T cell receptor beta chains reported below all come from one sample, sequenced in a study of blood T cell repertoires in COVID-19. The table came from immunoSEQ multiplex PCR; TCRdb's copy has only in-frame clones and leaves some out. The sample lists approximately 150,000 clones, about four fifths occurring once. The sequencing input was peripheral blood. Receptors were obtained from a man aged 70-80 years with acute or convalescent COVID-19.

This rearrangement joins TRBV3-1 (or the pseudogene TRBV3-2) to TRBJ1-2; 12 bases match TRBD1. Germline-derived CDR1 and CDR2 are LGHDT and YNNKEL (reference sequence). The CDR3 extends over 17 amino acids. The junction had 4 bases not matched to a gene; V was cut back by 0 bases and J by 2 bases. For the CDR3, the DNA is TGTGCCAGCAGCCAAGAGACCGGGACAGGGGGCAACTATGGCTACACCTTC. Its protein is CASSQETGTGGNYGYTF.

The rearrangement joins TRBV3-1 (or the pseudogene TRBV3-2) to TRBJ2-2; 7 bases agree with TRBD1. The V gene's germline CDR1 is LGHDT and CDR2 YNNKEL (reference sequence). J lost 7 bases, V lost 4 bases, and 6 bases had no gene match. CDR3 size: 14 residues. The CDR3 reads CASSLKGANGELFF. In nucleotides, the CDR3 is TGTGCCAGCAGCCTAAAGGGGGCTAACGGGGAGCTGTTTTTT.

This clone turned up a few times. CDR3 nucleotide sequence: TGTGCCAGCAGCGGCGGGACGGGGCCCTACGAGCAGTACTTC. This translates into CASSGGTGPYEQYF. The gene calls are TRBV9 and TRBJ2-7; the D gene is possibly TRBD2 (6 bases). Looked up from germline, CDR1 is SGDLS and CDR2 is YYNGEE. The CDR3 runs to 14 residues. V was shortened by 3 bases and J by 2 bases, with 12 bases between the two germline ends.

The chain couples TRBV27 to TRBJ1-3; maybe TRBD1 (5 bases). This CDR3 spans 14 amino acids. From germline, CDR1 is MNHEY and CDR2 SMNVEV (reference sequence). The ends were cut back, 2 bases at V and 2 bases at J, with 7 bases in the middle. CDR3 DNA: TGTGCCAGCAGTTTACAGGGAACTGGAAACACCATATATTTT. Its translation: CASSLQGTGNTIYF.

CDR3 coding DNA: TGTGCCAGCAGCCGCAACACAGGGAACTATGGCTACACCTTC. This codes for CASSRNTGNYGYTF. The chain carries TRBV14 and TRBJ1-2; a possible D gene is TRBD1 (6 bases). Deletions cut 4 bases from V and 2 bases from J, with 11 bases between. The length of the CDR3 is 14 residues. The germline V gene has CDR1 SGHDN and CDR2 FVKESK.

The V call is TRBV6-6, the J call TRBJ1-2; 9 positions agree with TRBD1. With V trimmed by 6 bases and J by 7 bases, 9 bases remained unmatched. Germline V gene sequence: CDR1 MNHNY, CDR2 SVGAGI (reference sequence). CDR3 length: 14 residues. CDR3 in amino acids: CASRGGQGDFGYTF. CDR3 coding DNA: TGTGCCAGCAGAGGGGGACAGGGAGATTTTGGCTACACCTTC.

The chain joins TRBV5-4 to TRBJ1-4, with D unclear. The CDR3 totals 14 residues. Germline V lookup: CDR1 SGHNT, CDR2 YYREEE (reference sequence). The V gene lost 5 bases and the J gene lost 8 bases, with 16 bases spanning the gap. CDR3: CASSIQSGGEKLFF. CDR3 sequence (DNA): TGTGCCAGCAGTATACAGTCGGGCGGGGAAAAACTGTTTTTT.

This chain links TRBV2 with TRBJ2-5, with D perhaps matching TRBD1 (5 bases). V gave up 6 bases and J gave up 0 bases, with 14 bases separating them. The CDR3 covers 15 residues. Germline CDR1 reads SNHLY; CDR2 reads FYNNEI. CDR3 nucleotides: TGTGCCAGCAGACTCAGCGCGGACAACCAAGAGACCCAGTACTTC. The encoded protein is CASRLSADNQETQYF. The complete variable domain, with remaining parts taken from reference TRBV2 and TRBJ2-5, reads EPEVTQTPSHQVTQMGQEVILRCVPISNHLYFYWYRQILGQKVEFLVSFYNNEISEKSEIFDDQFSVERPDGSNFTLKIRSTKLEDSAMYFCASRLSADNQETQYFGPGTRLLVL.

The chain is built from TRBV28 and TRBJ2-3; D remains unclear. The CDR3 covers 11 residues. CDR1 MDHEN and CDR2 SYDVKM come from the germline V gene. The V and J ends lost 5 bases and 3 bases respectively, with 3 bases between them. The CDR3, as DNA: TGTGCCAGCAGTCTAACAGATACGCAGTATTTT. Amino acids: CASSLTDTQYF.

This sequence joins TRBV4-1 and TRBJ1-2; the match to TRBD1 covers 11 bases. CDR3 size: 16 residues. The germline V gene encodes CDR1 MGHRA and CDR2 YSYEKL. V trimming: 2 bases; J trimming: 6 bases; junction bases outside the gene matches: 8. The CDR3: CASSQFRTGGEDGYTF. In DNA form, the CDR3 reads TGCGCCAGCAGCCAATTCCGGACAGGGGGCGAAGATGGCTACACCTTC.

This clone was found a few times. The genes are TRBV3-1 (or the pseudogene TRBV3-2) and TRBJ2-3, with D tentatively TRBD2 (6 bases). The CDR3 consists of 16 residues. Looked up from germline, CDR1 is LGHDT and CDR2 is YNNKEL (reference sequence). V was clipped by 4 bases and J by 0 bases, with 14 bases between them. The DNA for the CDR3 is TGTGCCAGCAGCCCGAACGAGGGGACTAGCACAGATACGCAGTATTTT. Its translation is CASSPNEGTSTDTQYF.

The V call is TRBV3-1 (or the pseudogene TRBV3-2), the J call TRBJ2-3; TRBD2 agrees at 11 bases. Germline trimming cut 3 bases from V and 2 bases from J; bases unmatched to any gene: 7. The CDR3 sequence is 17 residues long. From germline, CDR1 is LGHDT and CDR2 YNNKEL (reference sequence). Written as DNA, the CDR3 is TGTGCCAGCAGCCAGGGACCGACTAGCGGGAACACAGATACGCAGTATTTT. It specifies CASSQGPTSGNTDTQYF.

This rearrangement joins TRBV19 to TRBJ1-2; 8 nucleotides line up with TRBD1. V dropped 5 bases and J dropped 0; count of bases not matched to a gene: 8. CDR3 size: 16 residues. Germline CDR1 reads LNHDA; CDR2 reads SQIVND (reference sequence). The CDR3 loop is CASSLLGTGSNYGYTF. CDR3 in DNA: TGTGCCAGTAGTTTACTAGGGACAGGATCTAACTATGGCTACACCTTC.

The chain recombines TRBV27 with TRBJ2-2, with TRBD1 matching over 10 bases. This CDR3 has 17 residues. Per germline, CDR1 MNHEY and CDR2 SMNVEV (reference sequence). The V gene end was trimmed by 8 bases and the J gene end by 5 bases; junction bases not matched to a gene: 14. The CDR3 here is CASQIRVGQGWTGELFF. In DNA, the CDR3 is TGTGCCAGCCAAATCAGGGTGGGACAGGGGTGGACCGGGGAGCTGTTTTTT.

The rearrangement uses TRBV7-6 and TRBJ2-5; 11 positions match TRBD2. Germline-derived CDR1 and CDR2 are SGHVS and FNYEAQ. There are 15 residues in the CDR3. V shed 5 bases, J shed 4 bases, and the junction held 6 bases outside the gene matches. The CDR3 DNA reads TGTGCCAGCAGCCCACTAGCGGGAGTGGTAGAGACCCAGTACTTC. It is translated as CASSPLAGVVETQYF.

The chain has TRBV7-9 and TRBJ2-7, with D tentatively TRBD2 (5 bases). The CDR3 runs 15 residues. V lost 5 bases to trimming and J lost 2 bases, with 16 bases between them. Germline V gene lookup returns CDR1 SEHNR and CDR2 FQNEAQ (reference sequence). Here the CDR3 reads CASSLPSGHTYEQYF. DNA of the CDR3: TGTGCCAGCAGCCTACCAAGCGGCCATACCTACGAGCAGTACTTC.

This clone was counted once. As DNA, the CDR3 is TGTGCCAGTTCGGACAGACCTAGCACAGATACGCAGTATTTT. Its protein product is CASSDRPSTDTQYF. The chain recombines TRBV19 with TRBJ2-3; D is possibly TRBD1 (6 bases). V was cut by 8 bases and J by 0 bases, with 12 bases left in between. The CDR3 is 14 residues long. The germline V gene has CDR1 LNHDA and CDR2 SQIVND (reference sequence).

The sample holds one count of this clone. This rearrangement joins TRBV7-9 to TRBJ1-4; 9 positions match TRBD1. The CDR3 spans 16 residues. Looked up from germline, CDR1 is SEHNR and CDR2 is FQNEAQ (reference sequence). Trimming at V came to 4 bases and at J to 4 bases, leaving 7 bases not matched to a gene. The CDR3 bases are TGTGCCAGCAGCTCCGGGACAGGGTATGGTAATGAAAAACTGTTTTTT. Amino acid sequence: CASSSGTGYGNEKLFF.

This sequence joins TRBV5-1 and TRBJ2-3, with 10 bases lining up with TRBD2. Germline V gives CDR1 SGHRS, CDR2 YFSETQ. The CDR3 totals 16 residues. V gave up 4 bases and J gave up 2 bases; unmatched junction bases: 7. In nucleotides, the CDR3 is TGCGCCAGCAGCACCAGGACTAGCGGATCCACAGATACGCAGTATTTT. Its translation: CASSTRTSGSTDTQYF. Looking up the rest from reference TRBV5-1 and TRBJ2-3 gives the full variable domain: KAGVTQTPRYLIKTRGQQVTLSCSPISGHRSVSWYQQTPGQGLQFLFEYFSETQRNKGNFPGRFSGRQFSNSRSEMNVSTLELGDSALYLCASSTRTSGSTDTQYFGPGTRLTVL.

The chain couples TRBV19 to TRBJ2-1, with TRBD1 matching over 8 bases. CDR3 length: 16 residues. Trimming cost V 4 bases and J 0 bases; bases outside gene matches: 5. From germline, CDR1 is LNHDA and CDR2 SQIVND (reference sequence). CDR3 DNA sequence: TGTGCCAGTAGTAGCCGGACAGGGAGCTCCTACAATGAGCAGTTCTTC. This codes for CASSSRTGSSYNEQFF.

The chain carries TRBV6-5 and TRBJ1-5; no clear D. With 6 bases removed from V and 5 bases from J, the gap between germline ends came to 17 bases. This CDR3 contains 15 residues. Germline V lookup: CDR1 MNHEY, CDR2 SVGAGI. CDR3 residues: CASSPAGPSYQPQHF. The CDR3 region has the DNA TGTGCCAGCAGCCCCGCGGGTCCATCCTATCAGCCCCAGCATTTT.

CDR3 protein: CASSLVGEESAYEQYF. The CDR3, as DNA: TGTGCCAGCAGTTTAGTGGGGGAGGAGAGTGCCTACGAGCAGTACTTC. V usage is TRBV27 and J usage is TRBJ2-7; maybe TRBD2 (6 bases). Deletions cut 2 bases from V and 2 bases from J, with 16 bases between. The germline CDR1 and CDR2 sequences are MNHEY and SMNVEV (reference sequence). The length of the CDR3 is 16 residues.

CDR3 DNA sequence: TGTGCCAGCAGTTTCCGAGGGAATAATTCACCCCTCCACTTT. This codes for CASSFRGNNSPLHF. The rearrangement links TRBV27 to TRBJ1-6; D not resolved. Germline CDR1 MNHEY, CDR2 SMNVEV (reference sequence). The V gene lost 3 bases and the J gene lost 5 bases, with 8 bases spanning the gap. The CDR3 runs 14 residues.

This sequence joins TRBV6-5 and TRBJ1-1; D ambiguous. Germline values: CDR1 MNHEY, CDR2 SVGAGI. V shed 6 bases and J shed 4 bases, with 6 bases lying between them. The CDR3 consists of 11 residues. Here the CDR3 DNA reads TGTGCCAGCAGCCGTTTCACTGAAGCTTTCTTT. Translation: CASSRFTEAFF.

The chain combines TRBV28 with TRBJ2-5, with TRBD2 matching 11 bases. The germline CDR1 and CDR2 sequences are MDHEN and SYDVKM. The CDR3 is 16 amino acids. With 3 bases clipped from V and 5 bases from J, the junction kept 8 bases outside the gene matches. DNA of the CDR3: TGTGCCAGCAGTTTTGGTAGCGGGAGGGCCTGGGAGACCCAGTACTTC. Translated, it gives CASSFGSGRAWETQYF.